This TCR beta chain was captured in a study of graft-versus-host responses after intestinal transplantation. Clones were sequenced by immunoSEQ multiplex PCR, and TCRdb holds only the in-frame ones, with some missing. Of 15,000 to 20,000 clones in the sample, less than 50% were seen once. Plating of some 200,000 CFSE-labeled responder cells was done together with some 200,000 irradiated, violet-dye-labeled stimulator cells. General study findings and limits: The study associated peak circulating GvH clone levels with early post-transplant HvG declines. Among recipient marrow samples, GvH clones were found; some appeared first in ileum or blood.

Germline values: CDR1 SGDLS, CDR2 YYNGEE. Trimming pared 2 bases from V and 6 bases from J, leaving 8 bases between. CDR3 length equals 12 residues. Sequenced here: alloreactive CD8+ T cells from a mixed lymphocyte reaction culture, sampled before intestinal transplant. Subset: CFSE-low proliferating T cells sorted from roughly six-day pre-transplant mixed lymphocyte reaction (GvH or HvG direction). This receptor was identified in a human patient who received an intestinal transplant. The chain uses TRBV9 and TRBJ1-2, with D uncertain. CDR3 sequence: CASSVGGDGYTF. The DNA for the CDR3 is TGTGCCAGCAGCGTTGGAGGCGATGGCTACACCTTC.